The 23 T cell receptor beta chains below all came from one sample that was sequenced in a study of blood T cell repertoires in COVID-19. Clones were read by immunoSEQ multiplex PCR, and TCRdb kept only the in-frame ones, dropping some. This sample has 200,000 to 300,000 clones, with approximately 87% found just once. Sequencing used peripheral blood. The receptors shown here come from a man in his fifties or sixties with acute or convalescent COVID-19.

The chain combines TRBV28 with TRBJ1-3; 8 bases agree with TRBD1. Per germline, CDR1 MDHEN and CDR2 SYDVKM. This CDR3 has 15 residues. V was pared by 6 bases and J by 3 bases, with 7 bases of the junction left unmatched. As DNA, the CDR3 is TGTGCCAGCAGCTCCGAGACAGGGGTTGGAAACACCATATATTTT. Its protein is CASSSETGVGNTIYF.

The CDR3 region is CASSLALAGAEAFF. DNA for the CDR3: TGCGCCAGCAGCCTTGCGCTAGCTGGGGCTGAAGCTTTCTTT. The chain couples TRBV4-1 to TRBJ1-1; D remains unclear. Trimming stripped 4 bases from V and 6 bases from J, with 15 bases between. The V gene's germline CDR1 is MGHRA and CDR2 YSYEKL. This CDR3 region has 14 residues.

The chain joins TRBV7-3 to TRBJ2-1, with 9 bases aligning to TRBD2. CDR1 and CDR2 from the germline V gene are SGHTA and FQGTGA. The CDR3 extends over 15 amino acids. V gave up 2 bases and J gave up 9 bases; unmatched junction bases: 8. CDR3 sequence: CASSLVSREGAEQFF. As DNA, the CDR3 is TGTGCCAGCAGCTTAGTCTCGCGGGAGGGTGCTGAGCAGTTCTTC.

V and J are TRBV7-2 and TRBJ2-5; 15 bases are shared with TRBD2. Per the germline V gene, CDR1 is SGHTA and CDR2 is FQGNSA. With 5 bases clipped from V and 4 bases from J, the junction kept 5 bases outside the gene matches. This CDR3 has 16 amino acids. The CDR3: CASSPGTSGRRETQYF. CDR3 DNA: TGTGCCAGCAGCCCCGGGACTAGCGGGAGGAGAGAGACCCAGTACTTC. The whole variable domain, filled in from reference TRBV7-2 and TRBJ2-5, reads GAGVSQSPSNKVTEKGKDVELRCDPISGHTALYWYRQSLGQGLEFLIYFQGNSAPDKSGLPSDRFSAERTGGSVSTLTIQRTQQEDSAVYLCASSPGTSGRRETQYFGPGTRLLVL.

The V call is TRBV11-3, the J call TRBJ2-1; D might be TRBD1 (7 bases). Trimming took 7 bases from V and 7 from J, leaving 20 bases between them. There are 15 residues in the CDR3. The germline gives CDR1 SGHNT, CDR2 YENEEA. This chain's CDR3 is CASNTGGGAGNEQFF. In DNA form, the CDR3 reads TGTGCCAGCAATACCGGAGGGGGCGCCGGGAATGAGCAGTTCTTC.

A single count supports this clone. This chain uses TRBV7-2 with TRBJ2-7, with D possibly TRBD2 on 6 matching bases. V lost 5 bases and J 3 bases, leaving 14 bases between the germline ends. Germline CDR1 SGHTA, CDR2 FQGNSA. The CDR3 is 14 amino acids. CDR3 loop: CASSITGTRYEQYF. The CDR3 DNA reads as TGTGCCAGCAGCATAACCGGGACTCGCTACGAGCAGTACTTC.

J is TRBJ1-6 and V is TRBV4-3; D unclear. Trimming removed 1 base at V and 0 bases at J, with 4 bases between. This CDR3 spans 15 amino acids. Germline V gene sequence: CDR1 LGHNA, CDR2 YSLEER. For the CDR3, the DNA is TGCGCCAGCAGCCAAGGGAGCTCCTATAATTCACCCCTCCACTTT. This codes for CASSQGSSYNSPLHF.

The J gene is TRBJ2-1, the V gene TRBV28; 7 bases line up with TRBD2. The CDR3 runs 15 residues. V gave up 10 bases and J gave up 10 bases; unmatched junction bases: 19. CDR1 is MDHEN and CDR2 is SYDVKM in the germline V gene. DNA for the CDR3: TGTGCCACCTCGTCCAGCGGGATACCCCTCGAAGAGCAGTTCTTC. It specifies CATSSSGIPLEEQFF.

The V and J genes are TRBV4-1 and TRBJ2-3; 9 positions match TRBD2. With 1 base clipped from V and 3 bases from J, the junction kept 8 bases outside the gene matches. Germline loops: CDR1 MGHRA, CDR2 YSYEKL. The CDR3 loop spans 17 amino acids. The CDR3 DNA follows: TGCGCCAGCAGCCAAGGGTTCTTAGCGGGGGAAACAGATACGCAGTATTTT. Protein sequence: CASSQGFLAGETDTQYF.

This clone was counted between two and nine times. The V and J genes are TRBV4-3 and TRBJ1-3; 7 bases fit TRBD1. The CDR3 runs to 15 residues. V was clipped by 6 bases and J by 0 bases; unmatched bases: 5. The germline V gene has CDR1 LGHNA and CDR2 YSLEER. The DNA of the CDR3 is TGCGCCAGCAGTGGACAGGCTGTCTCTGGAAACACCATATATTTT. Its protein is CASSGQAVSGNTIYF.

The chain carries TRBV19 and TRBJ1-6; D is perhaps TRBD1 (6 bases). The CDR3 runs to 15 residues. The ends were cut back, 3 bases at V and 6 bases at J, with 12 bases in the middle. Looked up from germline, CDR1 is LNHDA and CDR2 is SQIVND (reference sequence). The CDR3 DNA sequence: TGTGCCAGTAGTATTACAGGACAGCCTAATTCACCCCTCCACTTT. As protein: CASSITGQPNSPLHF.

This clone was detected a few times. The V gene is TRBV9, the J gene TRBJ1-1; 7 positions match TRBD1. This CDR3 region has 14 residues. CDR1 and CDR2 from the germline V gene are SGDLS and YYNGEE. The J segment lost 3 bases and the V segment lost 1 base, leaving 3 bases of the junction unmatched. CDR3 nucleotide sequence: TGTGCCAGCAGCGTACTCACAGGGGACACTGAAGCTTTCTTT. Its protein is CASSVLTGDTEAFF.

The CDR3 DNA follows: TGTGCCAGTAGTCTAAACTCAGGAAACACCATATATTTT. This translates into CASSLNSGNTIYF. The chain has TRBV19 and TRBJ1-3, with no clear D. The CDR3 has 13 residues. Germline loops: CDR1 LNHDA, CDR2 SQIVND (reference sequence). V was cut by 5 bases and J by 4 bases, with 9 bases left in between.

V is TRBV28 and J is TRBJ2-1, with D possibly matching TRBD2 (5 bases). Deletions cut 6 bases from V and 3 bases from J, with 15 bases between. This CDR3 comprises 15 residues. Germline V gene sequence: CDR1 MDHEN, CDR2 SYDVKM. In DNA, the CDR3 is TGTGCCAGCAGGAGAGGAGGAGGCAGCTACAATGAGCAGTTCTTC. Its protein product is CASRRGGGSYNEQFF.

This chain connects TRBV11-3 to TRBJ1-3; 7 positions match TRBD1. The V gene's germline CDR1 is SGHNT and CDR2 YENEEA. The V segment lost 2 bases and the J segment 0 bases; nucleotides outside the gene matches: 4. The CDR3 has 16 amino acids. CDR3 bases: TGTGCCAGCAGCTTACAGGGGGTCCTCTCTGGAAACACCATATATTTT. Amino acids: CASSLQGVLSGNTIYF.

This clone was observed many times. CDR3 amino acids: CAWSVYYGSYGAYTF. CDR3 sequence (DNA): TGTGCCTGGAGTGTATATTACGGGAGCTATGGAGCCTACACCTTC. The chain employs TRBV30 and TRBJ1-2, with D uncertain. The V end lost 0 bases, the J end lost 10 bases, and 21 bases lay between the germline ends. The germline V gene encodes CDR1 GTSNPN and CDR2 SVGIG (reference sequence). The CDR3 consists of 15 residues. Based on the CDR3 plus reference TRBV30 and TRBJ1-2, the full variable domain is SQTIHQWPATLVQPVGSPLSLECTVEGTSNPNLYWYRQAAGRGLQLLFYSVGIGQISSEVPQNLSASRPQDRQFILSSKKLLLSDSGFYLCAWSVYYGSYGAYTFGSGTRLTVV.

The chain joins TRBV11-3 to TRBJ2-3; 7 bases map to TRBD1. Per germline, CDR1 SGHNT and CDR2 YENEEA. Unmatched junction bases numbered 6, after V lost 1 base and J lost 5 bases. The CDR3 is 15 residues long. The CDR3 region is CASSLVGQRQDTQYF. CDR3 DNA: TGTGCCAGCAGCTTAGTGGGACAGCGGCAAGATACGCAGTATTTT. Complete variable domain (other parts from reference TRBV11-3 and TRBJ2-3): EAGVVQSPRYKIIEKKQPVAFWCNPISGHNTLYWYLQNLGQGPELLIRYENEEAVDDSQLPKDRFSAERLKGVDSTLKIQPAELGDSAVYLCASSLVGQRQDTQYFGPGTRLTVL.

The chain has TRBV11-3 and TRBJ1-2, with a possible D match to TRBD1 (6 bases). This CDR3 spans 14 amino acids. V dropped 4 bases and J dropped 8 bases, with 17 bases sitting between them. Germline CDR1 reads SGHNT; CDR2 reads YENEEA. This CDR3 reads CASSSGGGFLGYTF. The CDR3 coding sequence is TGTGCCAGCAGCTCAGGTGGGGGCTTTTTAGGCTACACCTTC.

The rearrangement joins TRBV5-6 to TRBJ2-7; TRBD2 matches 7 bases. V gave up 2 bases and J gave up 0 bases; unmatched junction bases: 8. Germline CDR1 reads SGHDT; CDR2 reads YYEEEE. The CDR3 consists of 16 residues. CDR3 in DNA: TGTGCCAGCAGCTTCTACGGACTAGACATCTCCTACGAGCAGTACTTC. Translated, it gives CASSFYGLDISYEQYF.

CDR3 sequence reads: CASSNQGLGEQYF. The DNA for the CDR3 is TGTGCCAGCAGCAATCAGGGACTTGGCGAGCAGTACTTC. The chain links TRBV9 to TRBJ2-7; D might be TRBD2 (6 bases). The CDR3 is made up of 13 amino acids. Germline CDR1 and CDR2: SGDLS and YYNGEE. V was trimmed by 4 bases and J by 6 bases, leaving 14 bases between them.

The rearrangement uses TRBV11-2 and TRBJ1-1, with D perhaps TRBD1 (6 bases). Per germline, CDR1 SGHAT and CDR2 FQNNGV. The CDR3 runs 14 residues. Trimming took 4 bases from V and 4 from J, leaving 13 bases between them. The CDR3 region has the DNA TGTGCCAGCAGCTCAGAAGGGGGTACCACTGAAGCTTTCTTT. Translating it yields CASSSEGGTTEAFF.

This chain connects TRBV5-1 to TRBJ1-1; no firm D call. This CDR3 has 11 amino acids. Trimming pared 4 bases from V and 3 bases from J, leaving 4 bases between. Germline CDR1 reads SGHRS; CDR2 reads YFSETQ. The CDR3 region is CASSAHTEAFF. The CDR3, as DNA: TGCGCCAGCAGCGCGCACACTGAAGCTTTCTTT.

V is TRBV6-2 or TRBV6-3 and J is TRBJ2-2, with 7 bases lining up with TRBD2. The germline V gene encodes CDR1 MNHEY and CDR2 SVGEGT. V shed 0 bases, J shed 5 bases, and the junction held 9 bases outside the gene matches. This CDR3 has 17 amino acids. The CDR3 reads CASSYSSGSGETGELFF. CDR3 sequence (DNA): TGTGCCAGCAGTTACTCTAGTGGGAGCGGGGAAACCGGGGAGCTGTTTTTT.